The 28 T cell receptor beta chains in this list originate from one sample, sequenced in a study of blood T cell repertoires in COVID-19. Clones were read by immunoSEQ multiplex PCR, and TCRdb kept only the in-frame ones, dropping some. The sample has about 260,000 clones, over 80% seen once; the top ten hold approximately 0.9%. The sequencing input was PBMCs or T cells enriched from blood (not recorded which). The receptor source for this set is a man aged 45 to 65 who had been exposed to COVID-19.

J is TRBJ1-1 and V is TRBV7-2; D is perhaps TRBD1 (6 bases). Germline-derived CDR1 and CDR2 are SGHTA and FQGNSA. CDR3 size: 15 residues. V shed 1 base and J shed 8 bases, with 17 bases lying between them. Here the CDR3 DNA reads TGTGCCAGCAGCTTAGGGTTGGGGGCAGGTCGAGAAGCTTTCTTT. This translates into CASSLGLGAGREAFF.

The chain links TRBV28 to TRBJ1-6; TRBD1 might be the D (6 bases). The V end lost 3 bases, the J end lost 13 bases, and 25 bases lay between the germline ends. This CDR3 spans 17 amino acids. The germline gives CDR1 MDHEN, CDR2 SYDVKM. As DNA, the CDR3 is TGTGCCAGCAGTTTGAGGCCCCGGGACACCCATAAGGTGCCCCTCCACTTT. Amino acids: CASSLRPRDTHKVPLHF.

The CDR3 reads CASSPLFGNSYNEQFF. In DNA form, the CDR3 reads TGTGCCAGCTCACCACTTTTCGGGAACTCCTACAATGAGCAGTTCTTC. The chain carries TRBV18 and TRBJ2-1; possibly TRBD2 for D (5 bases). The CDR3 spans 16 residues. Per the germline V gene, CDR1 is KGHSH and CDR2 is LQKENI. V shed 1 base and J shed 0 bases, with 10 bases lying between them.

Here the CDR3 DNA reads TGCGCCAGCAGCCTGGGACTAATCACAGATACGCAGTATTTT. This codes for CASSLGLITDTQYF. V is TRBV5-1 and J is TRBJ2-3; 7 bases fit TRBD2. Germline V gives CDR1 SGHRS, CDR2 YFSETQ. The CDR3 is 14 amino acids. With V trimmed by 4 bases and J by 2 bases, 4 bases remained unmatched.

This rearrangement joins TRBV24-1 to TRBJ2-2; perhaps TRBD1 as D (6 bases). In germline, CDR1 is KGHDR, CDR2 SFDVKD. The V gene lost 1 base and the J gene lost 12 bases, with 14 bases spanning the gap. CDR3 length: 14 amino acids. In DNA form, the CDR3 reads TGTGCCACCAGTGATTTTAGGGACACCCCTAAGCTGTTTTTT. The encoded protein is CATSDFRDTPKLFF.

The rearrangement links TRBV7-9 to TRBJ2-5, with 11 bases lining up with TRBD1. Germline V lookup: CDR1 SEHNR, CDR2 FQNEAQ (reference sequence). V was clipped by 5 bases and J by 2 bases; unmatched bases: 7. This CDR3 is 16 amino acids long. The DNA for the CDR3 is TGTGCCAGCAGCCCTAGGGACAGGGGGTTTCAAGAGACCCAGTACTTC. It specifies CASSPRDRGFQETQYF.

As DNA, the CDR3 is TGTGCCAGCAGCCACCAGACAGGGACCTATGGCTACACCTTC. Encoded protein: CASSHQTGTYGYTF. The chain combines TRBV4-2 with TRBJ1-2; 7 nucleotides line up with TRBD1. This CDR3 spans 14 amino acids. With 3 bases clipped from V and 4 bases from J, the junction kept 5 bases outside the gene matches. Germline CDR1 and CDR2: LGHNA and YNFKEQ.

This rearrangement joins TRBV11-2 to TRBJ1-3; D unclear. Deletions cut 1 base from V and 9 bases from J, with 16 bases between. The CDR3 extends over 15 amino acids. The V gene's germline CDR1 is SGHAT and CDR2 FQNNGV. This CDR3 reads CASSLVGGWKGTIYF. For the CDR3, the DNA is TGTGCCAGCAGCTTAGTCGGCGGTTGGAAAGGCACCATATATTTT.

The rearrangement joins TRBV27 to TRBJ1-6; 12 bases agree with TRBD1. V trimming: 4 bases; J trimming: 11 bases; junction bases outside the gene matches: 9. The CDR3 length is 16 residues. Germline CDR1 is MNHEY and CDR2 is SMNVEV (reference sequence). Written as DNA, the CDR3 is TGTGCCAGCAGTTGGGGACAGGGGGCCGTTATAGCACCCCTCCACTTT. This encodes CASSWGQGAVIAPLHF.

This clone was observed a few times. The chain couples TRBV30 to TRBJ2-5; 8 bases agree with TRBD2. V shed 0 bases, J shed 5 bases, and the junction held 8 bases outside the gene matches. The length of the CDR3 is 15 residues. Germline loops: CDR1 GTSNPN, CDR2 SVGIG (reference sequence). The CDR3 DNA reads as TGTGCCTGGAGTGTAGGAGCGGGAGCAGGGGAGACCCAGTACTTC. This gives the protein CAWSVGAGAGETQYF.

V and J are TRBV18 and TRBJ2-2; D is unresolved. Trimming cost V 2 bases and J 2 bases, with 9 bases left between them. Germline V CDR1 and CDR2: KGHSH, LQKENI. The CDR3 sequence is 15 residues long. CDR3 in DNA: TGTGCCAGCTCACCAGGGCTGGCAAACACCGGGGAGCTGTTTTTT. Encoded protein: CASSPGLANTGELFF.

The rearrangement joins TRBV6-6 to TRBJ2-1, with 9 bases that match TRBD1. This CDR3 has 15 residues. The V and J ends lost 5 bases and 6 bases, in that order; junction bases with no gene match: 8. The V gene's germline CDR1 is MNHNY and CDR2 SVGAGI (reference sequence). CDR3 nucleotide sequence: TGTGCCAGCAGTGCCCCGGGACAGGGAGGCAATGAGCAGTTCTTC. Its translation is CASSAPGQGGNEQFF.

The chain carries TRBV5-6 and TRBJ2-1; D possibly corresponds to TRBD1 (5 bases). This CDR3 region has 16 residues. Germline V lookup: CDR1 SGHDT, CDR2 YYEEEE. Between the trimmed V and J ends, which lost 3 bases and 4 bases, there was a span of 17 bases. CDR3 in amino acids: CASSSRKDTRYNEQFF. The CDR3 region has the DNA TGTGCCAGCAGCTCTCGAAAGGACACAAGGTACAATGAGCAGTTCTTC. The full variable domain, with the rest looked up from reference TRBV5-6 and TRBJ2-1, is DAGVTQSPTHLIKTRGQQVTLRCSPKSGHDTVSWYQQALGQGPQFIFQYYEEEERQRGNFPDRFSGHQFPNYSSELNVNALLLGDSALYLCASSSRKDTRYNEQFFGPGTRLTVL.

V usage is TRBV18 and J usage is TRBJ1-5, with D tentatively TRBD1 (5 bases). From germline, CDR1 is KGHSH and CDR2 LQKENI. V lost 3 bases and J 3 bases, leaving 9 bases between the germline ends. The CDR3 extends over 14 amino acids. CDR3 sequence: CASSPRQSNQPQHF. The DNA of the CDR3 is TGTGCCAGCTCACCGAGACAGTCCAATCAGCCCCAGCATTTT.

This chain connects TRBV29-1 to TRBJ1-2; D possibly corresponds to TRBD1 (5 bases). Germline V gene data show CDR1 as SQVTM and CDR2 as ANQGSEA. This CDR3 region has 15 residues. Between the trimmed V and J ends, which lost 0 bases and 4 bases, there was a span of 15 bases. Here the CDR3 DNA reads TGCAGCGTTGAAGATCGGGGGGTTGGGGTCTATGGCTACACCTTC. It codes for CSVEDRGVGVYGYTF.

The V gene is TRBV11-2, the J gene TRBJ1-2; D gene unclear. The CDR3 has 15 residues. The germline V gene encodes CDR1 SGHAT and CDR2 FQNNGV. The V gene lost 0 bases and the J gene lost 4 bases, with 12 bases spanning the gap. The CDR3 protein is CASSLDGREIYGYTF. DNA of the CDR3: TGTGCCAGCAGCTTAGACGGGCGGGAAATCTATGGCTACACCTTC.

The chain combines TRBV28 with TRBJ1-2; D perhaps matches TRBD1 (5 bases). The CDR3 has 15 amino acids. The V gene's germline CDR1 is MDHEN and CDR2 SYDVKM. V was trimmed by 0 bases and J by 5 bases, leaving 13 bases between them. Written as DNA, the CDR3 is TGTGCCAGCAGTTTATGGACCGGGGGTTTTTATGGCTACACCTTC. The encoded protein is CASSLWTGGFYGYTF.

This clone was observed once. The rearrangement links TRBV9 to TRBJ2-7; D is possibly TRBD2 (7 bases). V was shortened by 9 bases and J by 1 base, with 32 bases between the two germline ends. Germline CDR1 SGDLS, CDR2 YYNGEE. CDR3 size: 19 residues. The CDR3 here is CAIDGGPLQFYPISYEQYV. DNA for the CDR3: TGTGCCATTGACGGGGGGCCCCTACAGTTTTATCCGATTTCCTACGAGCAGTACGTC.

The CDR3 nucleotides are TGTGCCAGCAGCTTAGGAACGGGAGGGCCCAATGAGCAGTTCTTC. This codes for CASSLGTGGPNEQFF. The rearrangement joins TRBV7-2 to TRBJ2-1; 8 nucleotides match TRBD2. The junction had 5 bases not matched to a gene; V was cut back by 1 base and J by 6 bases. The length of the CDR3 is 15 residues. CDR1 is SGHTA, CDR2 FQGNSA, per germline.

The chain carries TRBV9 and TRBJ1-2; D possibly corresponds to TRBD1 (6 bases). In germline, CDR1 is SGDLS, CDR2 YYNGEE. This CDR3 is 15 amino acids long. Trimming removed 4 bases from V and 3 bases from J, with 16 bases in between. Here the CDR3 DNA reads TGTGCCAGCAGCATAAACAGGGTGGAGTACTATGGCTACACCTTC. Its translation is CASSINRVEYYGYTF. Together with reference TRBV9 and TRBJ1-2, the CDR3 gives the full variable domain: DSGVTQTPKHLITATGQRVTLRCSPRSGDLSVYWYQQSLDQGLQFLIQYYNGEERAKGNILERFSAQQFPDLHSELNLSSLELGDSALYFCASSINRVEYYGYTFGSGTRLTVV.

The chain's CDR3 is CASSPGLVTYEQYF. CDR3 nucleotide sequence: TGTGCCAGCTCACCAGGACTAGTGACCTACGAGCAGTACTTC. The chain couples TRBV18 to TRBJ2-7, with 7 positions matching TRBD2. The CDR3 has 14 amino acids. Losses at the gene ends were 2 bases for V and 2 bases for J; bases not matched to a gene: 3. Germline values: CDR1 KGHSH, CDR2 LQKENI.

The chain couples TRBV18 to TRBJ1-3; D not certain. The CDR3 consists of 14 residues. Germline V gives CDR1 KGHSH, CDR2 LQKENI. The V gene lost 2 bases and the J gene lost 4 bases, with 9 bases spanning the gap. The CDR3 DNA follows: TGTGCCAGCTCACCATCGGGGTACGGAAACACCATATATTTT. It specifies CASSPSGYGNTIYF.

This clone turned up a few times. The chain has TRBV6-5 and TRBJ2-3; 10 positions agree with TRBD1. The length of the CDR3 is 14 residues. Looked up from germline, CDR1 is MNHEY and CDR2 is SVGAGI. The ends lost 7 bases at V and 4 bases at J; junction bases unmatched: 5. As DNA, the CDR3 is TGTGCCAGCACTTCGGGACAGGGGTCAGATACGCAGTATTTT. Its translation is CASTSGQGSDTQYF.

J is TRBJ1-2 and V is TRBV5-4; 7 bases are a match to TRBD1. The CDR3 totals 14 residues. Germline trimming cut 4 bases from V and 5 bases from J; bases unmatched to any gene: 8. The germline CDR1 and CDR2 sequences are SGHNT and YYREEE (reference sequence). CDR3 bases: TGTGCCAGCAGCCTTGGGGGACAGAGTTATGGCTACACCTTC. It translates to CASSLGGQSYGYTF.

The V and J genes are TRBV6-5 and TRBJ1-1; weak D call: TRBD1 (6 bases). The germline CDR1 and CDR2 sequences are MNHEY and SVGAGI. The CDR3 runs to 15 residues. With 4 bases removed from V and 3 bases from J, the gap between germline ends came to 15 bases. CDR3 region: CASSSQRGRDTEAFF. CDR3 nucleotides: TGTGCCAGCAGTTCCCAGAGGGGGAGGGACACTGAAGCTTTCTTT.

The chain links TRBV13 to TRBJ2-3; tentative D call: TRBD2 (6 bases). This CDR3 region has 18 residues. Germline CDR1 PRHDT, CDR2 FYEKMQ (reference sequence). V was clipped by 0 bases and J by 3 bases, with 19 bases between them. Here the CDR3 DNA reads TGTGCCAGCAGCTTAGGCATCATGGGTGGAGGGTGGACAGATACGCAGTATTTT. Protein sequence: CASSLGIMGGGWTDTQYF.

This chain connects TRBV2 to TRBJ2-1, with 7 bases lining up with TRBD2. In germline, CDR1 is SNHLY, CDR2 FYNNEI. V lost 7 bases, J lost 3 bases, and 6 bases stayed unmatched. This CDR3 is built from 14 residues. The CDR3 region has the DNA TGTGCCAGCACAAGGACTAGGGTCTACAATGAGCAGTTCTTC. This translates into CASTRTRVYNEQFF. Full variable domain (outside the CDR3, taken from reference TRBV2 and TRBJ2-1): EPEVTQTPSHQVTQMGQEVILRCVPISNHLYFYWYRQILGQKVEFLVSFYNNEISEKSEIFDDQFSVERPDGSNFTLKIRSTKLEDSAMYFCASTRTRVYNEQFFGPGTRLTVL.

The V gene is TRBV11-3, the J gene TRBJ2-7; TRBD2 might be the D (6 bases). V was clipped by 4 bases and J by 1 base, with 8 bases between them. The length of the CDR3 is 13 residues. From germline, CDR1 is SGHNT and CDR2 YENEEA. The DNA of the CDR3 is TGTGCCAGCAGCTCGGGAGATTCCTACGAGCAGTACGTC. As protein: CASSSGDSYEQYV.